The clone carrying this TCR beta chain turned up a few times. Its antigen is as yet unknown. This sample was taken from a study of cytomegalovirus exposure and HLA in healthy donors. PCR primers comprised 60 Vbeta and 13 Jbeta primers. Libraries were prepared by immunoSEQ multiplex PCR; TCRdb keeps only in-frame clonotypes and omits some of them. The table records more than 90,000 clones, roughly 68% of them present only once. Study-wide results and caveats: Immune exposure was documented only through CMV serostatus. A later analysis linked a missense DCLRE1C variant to TCR beta V- and J-gene trimming. Cytomegalovirus status was reportedly diagnosed by the classifier with high specificity and sensitivity.

This sequence was found in a man in his thirties or forties in good health and CMV-seropositive. Sequenced: PBMCs.

The CDR3 reads CASSWEQGYSGNTIYF. In DNA, the CDR3 is TGTGCCAGCAGCTGGGAACAGGGATACTCTGGAAACACCATATATTTT. J is TRBJ1-3 and V is TRBV5-5; TRBD1 might be the D (6 bases). V was pared by 3 bases and J by 0 bases, with 13 bases between. Per the germline V gene, CDR1 is SGHKS and CDR2 is YYEKEE (reference sequence). The CDR3 loop spans 16 amino acids.